One and the same sample provided the 22 T cell receptor beta chains below, sequenced in a study of T cell clones after liver transplantation. Produced via immunoSEQ multiplex PCR; TCRdb's table is partial and in-frame only. The table includes 98,000 or so clones, approximately 78% detected once. The source material was CD4+ T cells from blood, sampled before liver transplant. These receptors came from a human donor who received a liver transplant.

This clone was seen only once. The rearrangement uses TRBV6-1 and TRBJ2-5; a possible D gene is TRBD1 (6 bases). The ends were cut back, 7 bases at V and 5 bases at J, with 8 bases in the middle. CDR1 is MNHNS, CDR2 SASEGT, per germline. CDR3 length equals 11 residues. Here the CDR3 DNA reads TGTGCCAGCAAGGACAGTGAGACCCAGTACTTC. Its protein is CASKDSETQYF.

CDR3 protein: CASSPPDSYEQYF. CDR3 in DNA: TGTGCCAGCTCACCACCTGACTCCTACGAGCAGTACTTC. V and J are TRBV18 and TRBJ2-7; no firm D call. This CDR3 has 13 amino acids. The germline CDR1 and CDR2 sequences are KGHSH and LQKENI. The ends were cut back, 0 bases at V and 0 bases at J, with 3 bases in the middle.

The V gene is TRBV7-9, the J gene TRBJ1-1; D is unclear. The V gene's germline CDR1 is SEHNR and CDR2 FQNEAQ (reference sequence). V gave up 4 bases and J gave up 1 base, with 16 bases separating them. The CDR3 length is 16 residues. CDR3 DNA sequence: TGTGCCAGCAGCTCCCCCCGGTGGCGGGAGAACACTGAAGCTTTCTTT. Translating it yields CASSSPRWRENTEAFF.

This clone has more than one count but fewer than ten. The chain recombines TRBV4-3 with TRBJ1-1; TRBD1 aligns across 8 bases. CDR3 length equals 13 residues. Germline V gene sequence: CDR1 LGHNA, CDR2 YSLEER. Trimming at V came to 6 bases and at J to 9 bases, leaving 9 bases not matched to a gene. The CDR3 loop is CASSGDRNYQAFF. CDR3 nucleotides: TGCGCCAGCAGTGGGGACAGGAATTACCAAGCTTTCTTT.

In its sample, this clone was seen a few times. The chain is built from TRBV6-4 and TRBJ2-5; D possibly uses TRBD1 or TRBD2 (6 bases each). The germline V gene encodes CDR1 MRHNA and CDR2 SNTAGT. Between the trimmed V and J ends, which lost 6 bases and 5 bases, there was a span of 13 bases. There are 13 residues in the CDR3. The CDR3 DNA is TGTGCCAGCAGCCTCAAAGGGGGGGAGACCCAGTACTTC. Protein product: CASSLKGGETQYF.

This sequence joins TRBV2 and TRBJ2-2, with D possibly being TRBD1 or TRBD2 (6 bases each). CDR3 length equals 16 residues. V lost 8 bases and J 6 bases, leaving 22 bases between the germline ends. Germline V gene lookup returns CDR1 SNHLY and CDR2 FYNNEI. CDR3 region: CASWRDQGRTSGELFF. The CDR3 DNA reads as TGTGCCAGCTGGAGGGATCAGGGGCGAACCTCCGGGGAGCTGTTTTTT.

The rearrangement uses TRBV7-6 and TRBJ2-1; D ambiguous. The germline CDR1 and CDR2 sequences are SGHVS and FNYEAQ. The length of the CDR3 is 11 residues. V lost 5 bases to trimming and J lost 7 bases, with 6 bases between them. CDR3 sequence reads: CASSPKNEQFF. The CDR3 bases are TGTGCCAGCAGCCCAAAAAATGAGCAGTTCTTC.

The chain recombines TRBV27 with TRBJ2-6; possible D gene TRBD2, 5 bases. CDR3 length: 15 amino acids. Trimming pared 3 bases from V and 0 bases from J, leaving 6 bases between. Germline values: CDR1 MNHEY, CDR2 SMNVEV (reference sequence). CDR3 DNA: TGTGCCAGCAGTTTGGAGGTCTCTGGGGCCAACGTCCTGACTTTC. Its protein product is CASSLEVSGANVLTF.

By sample fraction, this clone is medium-sized. The V call is TRBV6-5, the J call TRBJ2-7; possible D gene TRBD1, 8 bases. V gave up 7 bases and J gave up 3 bases, with 16 bases separating them. The CDR3 consists of 14 residues. The germline CDR1 and CDR2 sequences are MNHEY and SVGAGI. CDR3 protein: CASKRGQESYEQYF. CDR3 DNA sequence: TGTGCCAGCAAGCGGGGACAGGAAAGCTACGAGCAGTACTTC.

The rearrangement links TRBV27 to TRBJ2-1; 12 positions agree with TRBD2. The CDR3 length is 18 residues. Germline V gene sequence: CDR1 MNHEY, CDR2 SMNVEV (reference sequence). Germline trimming cut 6 bases from V and 5 bases from J; bases unmatched to any gene: 14. CDR3 nucleotides: TGTGCCAGCAGCCCCTGGCTAGCGGGGGGGCAGGCGAACAATGAGCAGTTCTTC. Translated: CASSPWLAGGQANNEQFF.

V is TRBV5-1 and J is TRBJ2-5, with D unresolved. The CDR3 sequence is 15 residues long. The germline CDR1 and CDR2 sequences are SGHRS and YFSETQ. V gave up 6 bases and J gave up 5 bases, with 20 bases separating them. As DNA, the CDR3 is TGCGCCAGCACCGTAGGTGCCTCCCCAATGGAGACCCAGTACTTC. Its protein is CASTVGASPMETQYF.

This clone was counted once. The chain uses TRBV4-2 and TRBJ1-1, with 8 bases matching TRBD1. Germline V gene lookup returns CDR1 LGHNA and CDR2 YNFKEQ. The CDR3 is made up of 19 amino acids. V shed 2 bases and J 1 base; nucleotides not matched to a gene: 15. The CDR3 region is CASSQSQGARGEKNTEAFF. For the CDR3, the DNA is TGTGCCAGCAGCCAAAGCCAGGGGGCCCGCGGGGAGAAGAACACTGAAGCTTTCTTT.

The rearrangement links TRBV21-1 to TRBJ2-2; the tabulated D call, TRBD1, remains unverified against the DNA. TRBV21-1 is reported as a pseudogene. The length of the CDR3 is 16 residues. The CDR3 is CASSKEEEHNTGELFF. Written as DNA, the CDR3 is TGTGCCAGCAGCAAAGAAGAAGAACACAACACCGGGGAGCTGTTTTTT.

This chain joins TRBV5-1 and TRBJ2-2; 9 bases are shared with TRBD1. J lost 3 bases, V lost 3 bases, and 6 bases had no gene match. Germline CDR1 SGHRS, CDR2 YFSETQ. This CDR3 is 16 amino acids long. The CDR3 region is CASSSVRQGDTGELFF. As DNA, the CDR3 is TGCGCCAGCAGCTCCGTCCGACAGGGGGACACCGGGGAGCTGTTTTTT.

The rearrangement uses TRBV5-4 and TRBJ2-7; 8 nucleotides agree with TRBD2. Trimming took 3 bases from V and 4 from J; bases not matched to a gene: 3. The germline CDR1 and CDR2 sequences are SGHNT and YYREEE (reference sequence). The length of the CDR3 is 13 residues. The CDR3 nucleotides read TGTGCCAGCAGCTCTGGGACTAGTTACGAGCAGTACTTC. Translating it yields CASSSGTSYEQYF.

The chain couples TRBV27 to TRBJ2-7, with 10 positions matching TRBD1. V lost 8 bases to trimming and J lost 2 bases; unmatched junction nucleotides: 9. Germline V lookup: CDR1 MNHEY, CDR2 SMNVEV (reference sequence). CDR3 length equals 15 residues. The CDR3 DNA reads TGTGCCAGCCAACCCCGGGACAGGGGTCCCTACGAGCAGTACTTC. Amino acids: CASQPRDRGPYEQYF.

The CDR3 loop reads CASSLESHKLAGVWGQETQYF. In nucleotides, the CDR3 is TGTGCCAGCTCACTAGAAAGCCATAAACTAGCGGGAGTTTGGGGCCAAGAGACCCAGTACTTC. The chain is built from TRBV18 and TRBJ2-5; TRBD2 matches at 11 bases. CDR3 length: 21 amino acids. Germline V gene sequence: CDR1 KGHSH, CDR2 LQKENI. The J segment lost 1 base and the V segment lost 4 bases, leaving 20 bases of the junction unmatched.

CDR3 protein: CASSDPRGPTDTQYF. The CDR3, as DNA: TGTGCCAGCAGTGACCCCAGGGGTCCCACAGATACGCAGTATTTT. The V gene is TRBV25-1, the J gene TRBJ2-3; tentative D call: TRBD1 (6 bases). This CDR3 spans 15 amino acids. The germline CDR1 and CDR2 sequences are MGHDK and SYGVNS. V was clipped by 3 bases and J by 2 bases, with 12 bases between them.

This clone is medium-sized. The V and J genes are TRBV18 and TRBJ1-5; D perhaps matches TRBD1 (6 bases). CDR3 length: 15 amino acids. V lost 1 base and J 0 bases, leaving 7 bases between the germline ends. The germline CDR1 and CDR2 sequences are KGHSH and LQKENI. The CDR3 region has the DNA TGTGCCAGCTCACCACAGGGGGATAGCAATCAGCCCCAGCATTTT. This sequence encodes CASSPQGDSNQPQHF.

The chain recombines TRBV29-1 with TRBJ2-7, with 7 bases identical to TRBD2. Germline CDR1 and CDR2: SQVTM and ANQGSEA. This CDR3 contains 14 residues. V lost 4 bases, J lost 4 bases, and 10 bases stayed unmatched. The CDR3 here is CSVGSSGTGYEQYF. In nucleotides, the CDR3 is TGCAGCGTTGGATCTAGCGGAACTGGGTACGAGCAGTACTTC.

The chain links TRBV18 to TRBJ1-3; tentatively, D is TRBD1 (5 bases). Germline assignment: CDR1 KGHSH and CDR2 LQKENI. The V gene lost 2 bases and the J gene lost 3 bases, with 11 bases spanning the gap. The CDR3 totals 15 residues. CDR3 DNA: TGTGCCAGCTCACCATCAGGGTCGGGTGGAAACACCATATATTTT. This codes for CASSPSGSGGNTIYF. The full variable domain, its missing parts supplied by reference TRBV18 and TRBJ1-3, is NAGVMQNPRHLVRRRGQEARLRCSPMKGHSHVYWYRQLPEEGLKFMVYLQKENIIDESGMPKERFSAEFPKEGPSILRIQQVVRGDSAAYFCASSPSGSGGNTIYFGEGSWLTVV.

The V gene is TRBV6-1, the J gene TRBJ2-5; D is tentatively TRBD1 or TRBD2 (5 bases each). Trimming removed 2 bases at V and 11 bases at J, with 15 bases between. Per the germline V gene, CDR1 is MNHNS and CDR2 is SASEGT. This CDR3 comprises 13 residues. The CDR3 protein is CASSEYVVGEQYF. For the CDR3, the DNA is TGTGCCAGCAGTGAATACGTAGTGGGGGAGCAGTACTTC.